This T cell receptor beta chain was observed in a study of cytomegalovirus exposure and HLA in healthy donors. 60 Vbeta and 13 Jbeta primers were used in PCR. Generated by immunoSEQ multiplex PCR, the TCRdb table keeps only in-frame clones and is missing some. There are 95,000 to 150,000 clones in the sample; roughly 78% occur only once, and roughly 3.1% lies in the top ten. There are many counts of this clone. This clonotype originated in a woman in her thirties in good health and CMV-seropositive. What was sequenced was PBMCs.

The CDR3, as DNA: TGTGCCAGCACCCCCCCCAGGGGGAGTCGAGAAAAACTGTTTTTT. Translating gives CASTPPRGSREKLFF. The chain joins TRBV28 to TRBJ1-4; TRBD1 matches 7 bases. The ends lost 7 bases at V and 8 bases at J; junction bases unmatched: 13. The germline gives CDR1 MDHEN, CDR2 SYDVKM. The CDR3 totals 15 residues.